What follows is one T cell receptor (beta chain) and its context. The data were taken from a study of blood T cells in healthy people across ages. With 9 bases clipped from V and 0 bases from J, the junction kept 11 bases outside the gene matches. The CDR3 is 15 residues long. CDR1 is MGHDK and CDR2 is SYGVNS in the germline V gene. Through a sample-barcoded 5' primer and a J-beta primer mix, a second PCR was run for roughly 6 to 11 cycles. A 12-random-nucleotide template-switch adaptor tagged each cDNA molecule. TCRdb ran MiXCR on the 5' RACE reads and lists one entry per CDR3 protein. The table has hundreds of thousands of distinct CDR3 sequences, under 55% seen once.

The material sequenced was blood. The sequence was collected from a man in his 60s in good health. The chain joins TRBV25-1 to TRBJ2-7, with 7 nucleotides matching TRBD1. Here the CDR3 DNA reads TGTGCCAGTAGCCCGGGACAGCGGAGCTCCTACGAGCAGTACTTC. Translating gives CASSPGQRSSYEQYF.